This TCR beta chain stems from a study of control samples from healthy donors and cancer patients. Method: immunoSEQ multiplex PCR; TCRdb's copy keeps in-frame clones and lacks some. In the table there are 110,000 to 150,000 clones, 75% to 90% of which are singletons. The CDR3 sequence is 17 residues long. Trimming pared 3 bases from V and 5 bases from J, leaving 19 bases between. Germline CDR1 KGHDR, CDR2 SFDVKD. The source of this sequence is a woman aged 25 to 39 in good health. Material for sequencing was blood. The chain is built from TRBV24-1 and TRBJ1-5, with D maybe TRBD1 (5 bases). This CDR3 reads CATSDRWAGWGYQPQHF. The CDR3 DNA reads TGTGCCACCAGTGATCGATGGGCAGGGTGGGGCTATCAGCCCCAGCATTTT.